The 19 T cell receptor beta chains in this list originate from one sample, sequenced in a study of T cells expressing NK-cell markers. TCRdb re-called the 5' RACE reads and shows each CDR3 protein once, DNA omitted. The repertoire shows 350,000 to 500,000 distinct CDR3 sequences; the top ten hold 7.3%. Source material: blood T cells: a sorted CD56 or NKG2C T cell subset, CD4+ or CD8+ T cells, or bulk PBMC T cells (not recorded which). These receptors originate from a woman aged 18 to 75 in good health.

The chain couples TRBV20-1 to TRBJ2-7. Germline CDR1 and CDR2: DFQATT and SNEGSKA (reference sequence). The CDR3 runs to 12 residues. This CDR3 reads CSAFPMGYEQYF.

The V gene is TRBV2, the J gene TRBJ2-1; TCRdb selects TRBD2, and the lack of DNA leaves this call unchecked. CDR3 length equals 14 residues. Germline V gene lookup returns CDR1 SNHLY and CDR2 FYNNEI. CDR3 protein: CASGAREGLGEQFF. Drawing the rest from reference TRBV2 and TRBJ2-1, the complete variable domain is EPEVTQTPSHQVTQMGQEVILRCVPISNHLYFYWYRQILGQKVEFLVSFYNNEISEKSEIFDDQFSVERPDGSNFTLKIRSTKLEDSAMYFCASGAREGLGEQFFGPGTRLTVL.

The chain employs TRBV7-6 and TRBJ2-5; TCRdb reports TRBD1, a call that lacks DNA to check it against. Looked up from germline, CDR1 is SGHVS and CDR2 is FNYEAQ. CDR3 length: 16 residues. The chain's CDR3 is CASSPGERIHQETQYF. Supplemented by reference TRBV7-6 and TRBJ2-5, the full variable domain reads GAGVSQSPRYKVTKRGQDVALRCDPISGHVSLYWYRQALGQGPEFLTYFNYEAQQDKSGLPNDRFSAERPEGSISTLTIQRTEQRDSAMYRCASSPGERIHQETQYFGPGTRLLVL.

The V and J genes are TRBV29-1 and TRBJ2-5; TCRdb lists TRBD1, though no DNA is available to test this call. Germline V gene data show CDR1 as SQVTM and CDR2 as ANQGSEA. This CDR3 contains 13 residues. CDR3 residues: CSVGPGAQETQYF.

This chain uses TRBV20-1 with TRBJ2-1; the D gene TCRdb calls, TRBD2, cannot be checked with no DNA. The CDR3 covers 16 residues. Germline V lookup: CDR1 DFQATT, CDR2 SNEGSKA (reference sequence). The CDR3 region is CSARVFGTSSHNEQFF.

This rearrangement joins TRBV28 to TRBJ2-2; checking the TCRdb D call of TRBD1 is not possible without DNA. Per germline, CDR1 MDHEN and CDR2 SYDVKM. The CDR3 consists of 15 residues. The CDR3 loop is CASFPGTANTGELFF.

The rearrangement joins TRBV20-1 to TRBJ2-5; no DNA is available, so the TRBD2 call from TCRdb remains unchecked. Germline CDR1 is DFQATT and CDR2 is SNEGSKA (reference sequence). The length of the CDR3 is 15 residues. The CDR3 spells CSASRRARPGETQYF.

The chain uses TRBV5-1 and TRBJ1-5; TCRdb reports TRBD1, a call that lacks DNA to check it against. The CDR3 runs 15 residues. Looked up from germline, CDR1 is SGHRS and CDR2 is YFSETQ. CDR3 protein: CASSWWGESNQPQHF.

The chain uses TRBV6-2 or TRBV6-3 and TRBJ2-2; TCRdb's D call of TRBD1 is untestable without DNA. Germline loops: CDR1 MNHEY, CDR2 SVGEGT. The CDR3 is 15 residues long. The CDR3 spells CASSRTDLNTGELFF.

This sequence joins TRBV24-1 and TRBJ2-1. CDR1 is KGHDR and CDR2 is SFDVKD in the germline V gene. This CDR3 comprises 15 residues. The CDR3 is CATSDRVTPYNEQFF.

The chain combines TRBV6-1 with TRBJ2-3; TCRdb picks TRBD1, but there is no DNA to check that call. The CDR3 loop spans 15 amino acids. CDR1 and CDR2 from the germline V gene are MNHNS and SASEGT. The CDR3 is CASRERGGQTDTQYF.

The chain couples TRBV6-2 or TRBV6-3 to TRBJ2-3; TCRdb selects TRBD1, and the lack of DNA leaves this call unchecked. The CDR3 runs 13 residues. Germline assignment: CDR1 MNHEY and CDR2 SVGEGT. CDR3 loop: CASRRGAADTQYF.

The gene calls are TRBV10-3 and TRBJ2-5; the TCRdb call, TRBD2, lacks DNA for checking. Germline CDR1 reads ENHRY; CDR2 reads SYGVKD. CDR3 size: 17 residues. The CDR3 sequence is CAISEDEGLAGTETQYF.

CDR3: CASSLEGTGVFSYEQYF. The genes are TRBV27 and TRBJ2-7; the D call of TRBD1 rests on TCRdb alone, since no DNA is present to check it. Looked up from germline, CDR1 is MNHEY and CDR2 is SMNVEV (reference sequence). The CDR3 sequence is 17 residues long.

CDR3 loop: CASSPQANYGYTF. This chain connects TRBV7-2 to TRBJ1-2. CDR1 and CDR2 (germline): SGHTA, FQGNSA. The CDR3 loop spans 13 amino acids.

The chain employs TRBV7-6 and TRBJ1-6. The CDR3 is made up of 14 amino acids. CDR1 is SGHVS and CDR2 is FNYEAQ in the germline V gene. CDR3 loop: CASSLTSDNSPLHF. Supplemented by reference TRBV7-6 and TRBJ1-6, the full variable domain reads GAGVSQSPRYKVTKRGQDVALRCDPISGHVSLYWYRQALGQGPEFLTYFNYEAQQDKSGLPNDRFSAERPEGSISTLTIQRTEQRDSAMYRCASSLTSDNSPLHFGNGTRLTVT.

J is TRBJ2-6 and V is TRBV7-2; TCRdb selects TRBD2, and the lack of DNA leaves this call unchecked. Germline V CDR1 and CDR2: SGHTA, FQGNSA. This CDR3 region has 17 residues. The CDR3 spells CASGSPSPRAGANVLTF.

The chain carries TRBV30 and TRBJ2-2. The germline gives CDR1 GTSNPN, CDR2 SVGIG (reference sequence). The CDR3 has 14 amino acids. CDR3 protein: CAWSVGRHTGELFF.

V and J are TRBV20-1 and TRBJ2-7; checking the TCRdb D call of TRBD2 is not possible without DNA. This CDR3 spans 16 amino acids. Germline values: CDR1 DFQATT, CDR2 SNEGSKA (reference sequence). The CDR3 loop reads CSATPREGPILDEQYF.